Following are 17 T cell receptor beta chains from one sample sequenced in a study of T cell clones after liver transplantation (dated by TCRdb to between 2018 and 2021). The library was built by means of the immunoSEQ multiplex PCR assay. Sourced from immuneACCESS, this table was stored by TCRdb with only in-frame sequences that have V and J called. A share of the clones is absent; for the studies checked, an unresolved V gene accounts for under half, and the remainder has no known explanation. The sample table records about 51,000 clones; more than 65% of these occur just once. Jointly, the top ten make up around 9.5% of the sample. The specimen comprised CD4+ T cells from blood, sampled about 56 months after liver transplant. Receptor source: a human patient who received a liver transplant. After a transplant, some of the T cells may come from the graft donor.

The chain joins TRBV19 to TRBJ1-4, with 9 bases that match TRBD1. CDR1 is LNHDA, CDR2 SQIVND, per germline (reference sequence). Trimming took 8 bases from V and 8 from J; bases not matched to a gene: 6. The CDR3 is 13 residues long. For the CDR3, the DNA is TGTGCCAGTTCCGGGACAGGGAGAGAAAAACTGTTTTTT. Protein: CASSGTGREKLFF.

The chain couples TRBV28 to TRBJ2-7, with 9 positions matching TRBD1. Trimming at V came to 2 bases and at J to 2 bases, leaving 4 bases not matched to a gene. Germline CDR1 is MDHEN and CDR2 is SYDVKM. This CDR3 is 15 amino acids long. In DNA form, the CDR3 reads TGTGCCAGCAGTTTAGGGACAGGGAAAACCTACGAGCAGTACTTC. As protein: CASSLGTGKTYEQYF.

With regard to this clone: Sequence at one end of the junction differs from germline and may be a read error. This sequence joins TRBV7-7 and TRBJ2-5, with a weak D call TRBD1 (6 bases). This CDR3 has 14 residues. Germline V CDR1 and CDR2: SSHAT, FNYEAQ (reference sequence). CDR3 sequence reads: CASSLGAVQETQYF. Written as DNA, the CDR3 is TGTGCTAGCAGCTTGGGGGCAGTCCAAGAGACCCAGTACTTC.

The CDR3 nucleotides are TGTGCCAGCATTAAGACTAGCGGGGCGGATTCAGATACGCAGTATTTT. Encoded protein: CASIKTSGADSDTQYF. The chain recombines TRBV2 with TRBJ2-3; 11 nucleotides agree with TRBD2. There are 16 residues in the CDR3. In germline, CDR1 is SNHLY, CDR2 FYNNEI. Losses at the gene ends were 7 bases for V and 4 bases for J; bases not matched to a gene: 10.

This sequence joins TRBV29-1 and TRBJ1-2; a possible D gene is TRBD1 (5 bases). V dropped 4 bases and J dropped 3 bases, with 9 bases sitting between them. The V gene's germline CDR1 is SQVTM and CDR2 ANQGSEA. This CDR3 has 12 amino acids. The CDR3 nucleotides are TGCAGCGTTGGGGGAGGGGACTATGGCTACACCTTC. Translation: CSVGGGDYGYTF.

This clone was detected many times. The V gene is TRBV6-4, the J gene TRBJ2-1; 12 bases line up with TRBD1. The CDR3 consists of 17 residues. Germline trimming cut 0 bases from V and 5 bases from J; bases unmatched to any gene: 5. CDR1 and CDR2 (germline): MRHNA, SNTAGT. CDR3 nucleotides: TGTGCCAGCAGTGACTCAATTAGGGACAGGGGGCACAATGAGCAGTTCTTC. This encodes CASSDSIRDRGHNEQFF.

The chain is built from TRBV5-8 and TRBJ1-3; D is unclear. V lost 2 bases and J lost 0, with 6 bases in between. Germline V gene data show CDR1 as SGHTS and CDR2 as YDEGEE. The CDR3 spans 14 residues. CDR3 sequence (DNA): TGTGCCAGCAGCTTCCGAATCTCTGGAAACACCATATATTTT. Its protein is CASSFRISGNTIYF.

This rearrangement joins TRBV28 to TRBJ2-2; D not resolved. Germline V gene sequence: CDR1 MDHEN, CDR2 SYDVKM. CDR3 length equals 12 residues. V dropped 8 bases and J dropped 3 bases, with 7 bases sitting between them. CDR3 in amino acids: CASFIDTGELFF. CDR3 DNA: TGTGCCAGCTTTATAGACACCGGGGAGCTGTTTTTT.

The table lists this clone with a count of one. The chain employs TRBV10-3 and TRBJ2-7; D may correspond to TRBD1 or TRBD2 (7 bases each). Germline loops: CDR1 ENHRY, CDR2 SYGVKD. The V end was cut by 10 bases, the J end by 4 bases, with 14 bases between. This CDR3 spans 12 amino acids. The CDR3 region is CATRQGGYEQYF. The CDR3 coding sequence is TGTGCCACCCGACAGGGAGGGTACGAGCAGTACTTC.

The chain has TRBV6-6 and TRBJ2-7; D is tentatively TRBD1 or TRBD2 (5 bases each). The CDR3 is 14 residues long. The ends were cut back, 4 bases at V and 2 bases at J, with 12 bases in the middle. The germline CDR1 and CDR2 sequences are MNHNY and SVGAGI (reference sequence). This CDR3 reads CASSWGRDTYEQYF. CDR3 bases: TGTGCCAGCAGTTGGGGACGGGATACCTACGAGCAGTACTTC.

The chain carries TRBV15 and TRBJ2-2; the D gene is possibly TRBD2 (5 bases). Germline V gene sequence: CDR1 LNHNV, CDR2 YYDKDF (reference sequence). The CDR3 is 15 amino acids. Trimming cost V 8 bases and J 1 base, with 14 bases left between them. The CDR3, as DNA: TGTGCCACCGAGTGGGGAGTCCAGAACACCGGGGAGCTGTTTTTT. As protein: CATEWGVQNTGELFF.

The chain carries TRBV28 and TRBJ1-1; D is undetermined. This CDR3 region has 12 residues. V lost 8 bases to trimming and J lost 1 base, with 8 bases between them. Germline loops: CDR1 MDHEN, CDR2 SYDVKM. CDR3 DNA: TGTGCCAGCGGGCGCAGGAACACTGAAGCTTTCTTT. The encoded protein is CASGRRNTEAFF.

In this sample, this clone turned up once. The rearrangement joins TRBV11-2 to TRBJ2-3; 9 positions match TRBD2. J gave up 1 base and V 1 base, and 6 bases lay outside the gene matches. CDR3 length: 17 residues. Germline lookup yields CDR1 SGHAT and CDR2 FQNNGV. The CDR3: CASSLAFERGGTDTQYF. CDR3 in DNA: TGTGCCAGCAGCTTAGCCTTCGAGCGGGGGGGCACAGATACGCAGTATTTT.

This clone was seen a few times. V is TRBV4-2 and J is TRBJ1-6; TRBD1 is a possible D gene (5 bases). There are 16 residues in the CDR3. From germline, CDR1 is LGHNA and CDR2 YNFKEQ. Between the trimmed V and J ends, which lost 1 base and 5 bases, there was a span of 12 bases. DNA of the CDR3: TGTGCCAGCAGCCAAGTTTCGGCAGGGAATAATTCACCCCTCCACTTT. This codes for CASSQVSAGNNSPLHF.

This clone was counted between two and nine times. CDR3 DNA sequence: TGTGCCAGCAGTCCCCAGGGGTTTGACTATGGCTACACCTTC. This gives the protein CASSPQGFDYGYTF. The V call is TRBV6-5, the J call TRBJ1-2; D possibly corresponds to TRBD1 (6 bases). Deletions cut 5 bases from V and 3 bases from J, with 13 bases between. Germline-derived CDR1 and CDR2 are MNHEY and SVGAGI. The CDR3 totals 14 residues.

The chain has TRBV7-2 and TRBJ2-2; unclear D gene. Between the trimmed V and J ends, which lost 1 base and 4 bases, there was a span of 10 bases. CDR3 length: 15 residues. CDR1 and CDR2 from the germline V gene are SGHTA and FQGNSA. The chain's CDR3 is CASSLEGSGTGELFF. CDR3 DNA sequence: TGTGCCAGCAGCTTAGAAGGATCCGGCACCGGGGAGCTGTTTTTT.

V and J are TRBV11-2 and TRBJ2-7; TRBD2 matches at 9 bases. After removal of 0 bases from V and 5 bases from J, the junction contained 5 bases not matched to a gene. The CDR3 is 15 residues long. CDR1 and CDR2 (germline): SGHAT, FQNNGV. CDR3 loop: CASSLESGGFHEQYF. CDR3 in DNA: TGTGCCAGCAGCTTAGAAAGCGGGGGGTTCCACGAGCAGTACTTC.